This is a list of T cell receptor beta chains from one sample in a study of CD8+CD57+ T cells in acquired aplastic anemia. TCRdb re-analysed the reads in MiXCR, keeping a single row per CDR3 protein. The sample has 250,000 to 300,000 distinct CDR3 sequences; roughly 59% are singletons. Sequencing was performed on sorted CD4+, CD8+, or CD8+CD57+ T cells (not recorded which) from PBMCs. All receptors derive from a human donor with aplastic anemia. CDR3s include the opening cysteine and the closing phenylalanine or tryptophan. D genes are given only for firm matches. Rows give clone size only sometimes, using once, few, many, or a class for an expanded clone.

d_call	v_call	j_call	clone_size	cdr3_aa	cdr3_nt
TRBD1	TRBV7-3	TRBJ2-5	NA	CASSGGTGAIQETQYF	TGTGCCAGCAGCGGGGGGACAGGGGCTATACAAGAGACCCAGTACTTC
TRBD1	TRBV7-6	TRBJ2-5	NA	CASSYSHRDSQETQYF	TGTGCCAGCAGCTACTCCCACCGGGACAGCCAAGAGACCCAGTACTTC
NA	TRBV20-1	TRBJ2-1	NA	CSASGWGNEQFF	TGCAGTGCTAGTGGGTGGGGTAATGAGCAGTTCTTC
NA	TRBV19	TRBJ2-7	few	CASSTDLTPAEQYF	TGTGCCAGTAGTACGGATCTAACCCCGGCCGAGCAGTACTTC
NA	TRBV20-1	TRBJ1-6	NA	CSARGGSSYNSPLHF	TGCAGTGCTAGGGGGGGGAGCTCCTATAATTCACCCCTCCACTTT
NA	TRBV7-2	TRBJ2-1	NA	CASGHPGDNEQFF	TGTGCCAGCGGGCACCCGGGAGACAATGAGCAGTTCTTC
TRBD2	TRBV20-1	TRBJ2-3	once	CSARGSGKYNEQYF	TGCAGTGCCAGAGGTAGCGGGAAGTACAATGAGCAGTATTTT
TRBD2	TRBV29-1	TRBJ2-1	once	CSVAGGEYNEQFF	TGCAGCGTTGCCGGGGGGGAGTACAATGAGCAGTTCTTC
TRBD2	TRBV25-1	TRBJ2-5	NA	CASSGLAGLETQYF	TGTGCCAGCAGTGGGCTAGCGGGACTAGAGACCCAGTACTTC
NA	TRBV6-5	TRBJ2-7	NA	CASSSSRSEQYF	TGTGCCAGCAGTTCCTCGAGATCCGAGCAGTACTTC
NA	TRBV20-1	TRBJ2-5	NA	CSARKAASYQETQYF	TGCAGTGCTAGAAAGGCAGCTTCTTACCAAGAGACCCAGTACTTC
NA	TRBV20-1	TRBJ1-1	few	CSARGMNTEAFF	TGCAGTGCTAGGGGGATGAACACTGAAGCTTTCTTT
TRBD1	TRBV7-3	TRBJ2-6	many	CASSLQGAQGANVLTF	TGTGCCAGCAGCCTACAGGGGGCGCAGGGGGCCAACGTCCTGACTTTC
NA	TRBV6-5	TRBJ1-3	many	CASSAGSNGNTIYF	TGTGCCAGCAGTGCCGGATCTAATGGAAACACCATATATTTT
NA	TRBV2	TRBJ1-2	many	CASSVLGYGYTF	TGTGCCAGCAGTGTACTAGGCTATGGCTACACCTTC
NA	TRBV24-1	TRBJ2-1	few	CATSDPQGSYNEQFF	TGTGCCACCAGTGATCCCCAGGGATCCTACAATGAGCAGTTCTTC
TRBD1	TRBV4-3	TRBJ2-5	NA	CASSQDLTGGSETQYF	TGCGCCAGCAGCCAAGATTTGACAGGGGGCTCGGAGACCCAGTACTTC
TRBD2	TRBV10-3	TRBJ2-7	NA	CATLRAGVLYEQYF	TGTGCCACCCTCCGGGCGGGAGTGTTGTACGAGCAGTACTTC
NA	TRBV7-9	TRBJ2-2	NA	CASSVSVGQGTAEQFF	NA
NA	TRBV4-2	TRBJ1-1	many	CASSQDRGRPSEAFF	TGTGCCAGCAGCCAAGATAGGGGCAGACCTTCTGAAGCTTTCTTT
NA	TRBV29-1	TRBJ2-1	few	CSANRDRAFGEQFF	TGCAGCGCTAACCGGGACCGGGCCTTTGGTGAGCAGTTCTTC
TRBD2	TRBV24-1	TRBJ2-1	NA	CATGAAGGSGSYNEQFF	TGTGCCACCGGCGCGGCGGGGGGAAGTGGGTCCTACAATGAGCAGTTCTTC
NA	TRBV2	TRBJ1-2	NA	CASSQEGGRRDGYTF	TGTGCCAGCAGTCAGGAGGGAGGGCGTCGGGATGGCTACACCTTC
TRBD1	TRBV2	TRBJ1-6	many	CASSAQGTGRGNSPLHF	TGTGCCAGCAGTGCCCAGGGGACAGGTCGGGGTAATTCACCCCTCCACTTT
TRBD2	TRBV3-1	TRBJ2-5	once	CASGQDGLAGETQYF	TGTGCCAGCGGCCAAGACGGACTAGCTGGGGAGACCCAGTACTTC
TRBD1	TRBV19	TRBJ1-1	NA	CASSTRQGIGTEAFF	TGTGCCAGTAGTACCCGACAGGGAATCGGCACTGAAGCTTTCTTT
TRBD1	TRBV10-2	TRBJ2-7	NA	CASSNPGGSSYEQYF	TGCGCCAGCAGCAACCCAGGGGGAAGCTCCTACGAGCAGTACTTC
NA	TRBV7-6	TRBJ1-1	few	CASSFDPDSLNTEAFF	TGTGCCAGCAGCTTCGACCCGGACAGCTTGAACACTGAAGCTTTCTTT
NA	TRBV7-2	TRBJ2-6	NA	CASSPRTGANVLTF	TGTGCCAGCAGCCCTAGGACTGGGGCCAACGTCCTGACTTTC